Each of the 26 T cell receptor beta chains below was sequenced from the same sample in a study of cytomegalovirus exposure and HLA in healthy donors (dated by TCRdb to 2015 to 2018). The library came from the immunoSEQ multiplex PCR assay. For the multiplex PCR, a mixture combining 60 forward primers for TCR Vbeta segments and 13 reverse primers for TCR Jbeta segments was used. Not all clones reach the TCRdb copy of this immuneACCESS table, which keeps in-frame sequences only. Checked studies attribute under half of the gap to unresolved V genes and leave the rest unexplained. For this sample there are 170,000 or so clones; more than 60% appear just once. The biggest ten clones account for around 3% of the sample. Sequencing was carried out using PBMCs. The receptors stem from a woman between 45 and 60 years old in good health and CMV-seropositive.

This clone is categorized as medium-sized. This rearrangement joins TRBV7-6 to TRBJ1-4; possible D gene TRBD1, 6 bases. The CDR3 spans 14 residues. Germline-derived CDR1 and CDR2 are SGHVS and FNYEAQ. V was shortened by 3 bases and J by 8 bases, with 13 bases between the two germline ends. The CDR3 DNA sequence: TGTGCCAGCAGCTTGTTCAGGGGAAAAGAAAAACTGTTTTTT. This encodes CASSLFRGKEKLFF. Combining the CDR3 with reference TRBV7-6 and TRBJ1-4 gives the whole variable domain GAGVSQSPRYKVTKRGQDVALRCDPISGHVSLYWYRQALGQGPEFLTYFNYEAQQDKSGLPNDRFSAERPEGSISTLTIQRTEQRDSAMYRCASSLFRGKEKLFFGSGTQLSVL.

This sequence joins TRBV7-8 and TRBJ2-7; a weak D match, TRBD2 (6 bases). The germline gives CDR1 SGHVS, CDR2 FQNEAQ. This CDR3 has 15 residues. V was clipped by 1 base and J by 1 base, with 11 bases between them. CDR3 loop: CASSLDLAVSYEQYF. CDR3 bases: TGTGCCAGCAGCTTAGACTTAGCGGTATCCTACGAGCAGTACTTC.

The genes are TRBV5-1 and TRBJ2-2, with TRBD2 matching 7 bases. Germline trimming cut 0 bases from V and 5 bases from J; bases unmatched to any gene: 4. This CDR3 is built from 15 residues. CDR1 is SGHRS and CDR2 is YFSETQ in the germline V gene. The CDR3 DNA is TGCGCCAGCAGCTTGGAGCGGGAAGCGACCGGGGAGCTGTTTTTT. Protein sequence: CASSLEREATGELFF.

The V and J genes are TRBV19 and TRBJ1-5; D unresolved. The CDR3 has 17 amino acids. Per germline, CDR1 LNHDA and CDR2 SQIVND (reference sequence). V was pared by 4 bases and J by 0 bases, with 16 bases between. The DNA for the CDR3 is TGTGCCAGTAGTACAGGTCAGAGCTGGCATAGCAATCAGCCCCAGCATTTT. Its translation: CASSTGQSWHSNQPQHF.

The rearrangement links TRBV5-1 to TRBJ2-7; 11 bases match TRBD1. The length of the CDR3 is 14 residues. Germline V gene lookup returns CDR1 SGHRS and CDR2 YFSETQ. V was pared by 6 bases and J by 11 bases, with 13 bases of the junction left unmatched. The CDR3, as DNA: TGCGCCAGCAAGATCGTCCCGGGACAGGGGGAGAAGTACTTC. Translating it yields CASKIVPGQGEKYF.

V is TRBV27 and J is TRBJ2-2; 7 bases agree with TRBD1. There are 14 residues in the CDR3. CDR1 MNHEY and CDR2 SMNVEV come from the germline V gene (reference sequence). Trimming at V came to 5 bases and at J to 4 bases, leaving 4 bases not matched to a gene. The CDR3 is CASSRTGVTGELFF. DNA for the CDR3: TGTGCCAGCAGTCGGACAGGAGTCACCGGGGAGCTGTTTTTT.

The chain recombines TRBV7-2 with TRBJ2-4, with 10 bases identical to TRBD1. Germline values: CDR1 SGHTA, CDR2 FQGNSA. The CDR3 consists of 14 residues. V trimming: 1 base; J trimming: 12 bases; junction bases outside the gene matches: 6. DNA for the CDR3: TGTGCCAGCAGCTTAGAAGGGACAGGGGACAGTCAGTACTTC. This encodes CASSLEGTGDSQYF.

The chain is built from TRBV6-1 and TRBJ2-5; 7 bases agree with TRBD2. The germline V gene has CDR1 MNHNS and CDR2 SASEGT. This CDR3 comprises 16 residues. Trimming removed 1 base from V and 5 bases from J; junction bases left unmatched: 10. CDR3 amino acids: CASSEGGEGRMETQYF. The CDR3 DNA sequence: TGTGCCAGCAGTGAAGGCGGGGAGGGTAGAATGGAGACCCAGTACTTC.

V usage is TRBV2 and J usage is TRBJ1-3; no definite D call. Germline CDR1 SNHLY, CDR2 FYNNEI. V was trimmed by 8 bases and J by 3 bases, leaving 8 bases between them. The CDR3 sequence is 12 residues long. DNA of the CDR3: TGTGCCAGCCACAATGATGGAAACACCATATATTTT. It yields the protein CASHNDGNTIYF.

About this clone: A read error may produce the germline difference seen at one junction end. The chain combines TRBV7-7 with TRBJ2-1, with 8 bases lining up with TRBD2. Germline lookup yields CDR1 SSHAT and CDR2 FNYEAQ (reference sequence). The CDR3 has 16 residues. The CDR3 nucleotides read TGTGCTAGCAGCTTAGGGGCGCCGGGGGGGGAGGATGAGCAGTTCTTC. This sequence encodes CASSLGAPGGEDEQFF. The full variable domain, its missing parts supplied by reference TRBV7-7 and TRBJ2-1, is GAGVSQSPRYKVTKRGQDVTLRCDPISSHATLYWYQQALGQGPEFLTYFNYEAQPDKSGLPSDRFSAERPEGSISTLTIQRTEQRDSAMYRCASSLGAPGGEDEQFFGPGTRLTVL.

The V call is TRBV9, the J call TRBJ1-2; the match to TRBD1 covers 8 bases. The V and J ends lost 0 bases and 3 bases, in that order; junction bases with no gene match: 4. Germline V gives CDR1 SGDLS, CDR2 YYNGEE. CDR3 length: 15 residues. CDR3 in amino acids: CASSVADRDDYGYTF. The CDR3, as DNA: TGTGCCAGCAGCGTAGCGGACAGGGATGACTATGGCTACACCTTC.

The gene calls are TRBV10-3 and TRBJ2-7, with D maybe TRBD1 (6 bases). The V and J ends lost 4 bases and 4 bases respectively, with 14 bases between them. This CDR3 region has 14 residues. The germline gives CDR1 ENHRY, CDR2 SYGVKD. CDR3 sequence reads: CAISGTGSAYEQYF. As DNA, the CDR3 is TGTGCCATCAGTGGAACAGGGTCAGCGTACGAGCAGTACTTC.

This clone appeared a few times. This rearrangement joins TRBV5-8 to TRBJ2-3, with 8 bases identical to TRBD1. Germline CDR1 and CDR2: SGHTS and YDEGEE. The CDR3 length is 16 residues. The V segment lost 4 bases and the J segment 1 base; nucleotides outside the gene matches: 8. The CDR3 sequence is CASSIDRGSRTDTQYF. The CDR3, as DNA: TGTGCCAGCAGCATAGACAGGGGTAGTCGCACAGATACGCAGTATTTT.

The gene calls are TRBV21-1 and TRBJ1-2; the table names TRBD1, a call not compared with the DNA. TRBV21-1 is marked as a pseudogene. The CDR3 length is 13 residues. The CDR3 nucleotides read TGTGTCAGCAGCAAAGCCCAGGGCTATGGCTACACCTTC. This sequence encodes CVSSKAQGYGYTF.

V gene TRBV9 combines with J gene TRBJ2-1, with 8 nucleotides matching TRBD2. Looked up from germline, CDR1 is SGDLS and CDR2 is YYNGEE. The V segment lost 0 bases and the J segment 7 bases; nucleotides outside the gene matches: 18. The CDR3 totals 19 residues. CDR3 region: CASSVGGTGGPVLENEQFF. CDR3 coding DNA: TGTGCCAGCAGCGTAGGAGGGACGGGAGGGCCGGTCCTAGAAAATGAGCAGTTCTTC.

The chain is built from TRBV6-5 and TRBJ1-6; 7 nucleotides align to TRBD1. The J segment lost 3 bases and the V segment lost 8 bases, leaving 7 bases of the junction unmatched. Looked up from germline, CDR1 is MNHEY and CDR2 is SVGAGI. The CDR3 loop spans 15 amino acids. CDR3 bases: TGTGCCAGCGGGGACAGTCGCAACTATAATTCACCCCTCCACTTT. Translation: CASGDSRNYNSPLHF.

The chain employs TRBV18 and TRBJ2-2; D is ambiguous. Germline V CDR1 and CDR2: KGHSH, LQKENI. V dropped 3 bases and J dropped 5 bases, with 13 bases sitting between them. This CDR3 has 15 amino acids. CDR3 loop: CASSPRSGETGELFF. DNA of the CDR3: TGTGCCAGCTCACCGAGGTCGGGTGAGACCGGGGAGCTGTTTTTT. The full variable domain, in which reference TRBV18 and TRBJ2-2 provide the parts outside the CDR3, is NAGVMQNPRHLVRRRGQEARLRCSPMKGHSHVYWYRQLPEEGLKFMVYLQKENIIDESGMPKERFSAEFPKEGPSILRIQQVVRGDSAAYFCASSPRSGETGELFFGEGSRLTVL.

The chain joins TRBV2 to TRBJ2-7; D is perhaps TRBD1 (5 bases). The CDR3 runs 14 residues. Germline values: CDR1 SNHLY, CDR2 FYNNEI. Trimming cost V 7 bases and J 1 base, with 14 bases left between them. CDR3 protein: CASTVTGRSYEQYF. The DNA for the CDR3 is TGTGCCAGCACTGTAACAGGTCGATCCTACGAGCAGTACTTC.

Turning to this clone: In the same sample, other DNA sequences code for this CDR3. The chain links TRBV15 to TRBJ2-5; D is perhaps TRBD1 (5 bases). Trimming left V 3 bases short and J 9 bases short, with 23 bases between. The length of the CDR3 is 16 residues. Germline CDR1 and CDR2: LNHNV and YYDKDF (reference sequence). The CDR3 is CATSSPMEGANWAQYF. The CDR3 DNA reads TGTGCCACCAGCAGTCCAATGGAAGGGGCTAATTGGGCCCAGTACTTC.

The gene calls are TRBV5-8 and TRBJ1-5, with a possible D match to TRBD1 (5 bases). Trimming left V 0 bases short and J 7 bases short, with 14 bases between. CDR1 is SGHTS, CDR2 YDEGEE, per germline. The CDR3 has 15 residues. CDR3 in amino acids: CASSLGSGYRQPQHF. The CDR3 nucleotides read TGTGCCAGCAGCTTGGGGTCAGGGTATCGGCAGCCCCAGCATTTT.

The CDR3 sequence is CASSLASGGFIARTGELFF. In DNA form, the CDR3 reads TGTGCCAGCAGCTTAGCTAGCGGGGGATTTATCGCGAGAACCGGGGAGCTGTTTTTT. V gene TRBV5-4 combines with J gene TRBJ2-2, with 10 nucleotides matching TRBD2. This CDR3 has 19 amino acids. The germline gives CDR1 SGHNT, CDR2 YYREEE (reference sequence). V was clipped by 2 bases and J by 5 bases; unmatched bases: 15. Full variable domain (missing parts from reference TRBV5-4 and TRBJ2-2): ETGVTQSPTHLIKTRGQQVTLRCSSQSGHNTVSWYQQALGQGPQFIFQYYREEENGRGNFPPRFSGLQFPNYSSELNVNALELDDSALYLCASSLASGGFIARTGELFFGEGSRLTVL.

About this clone itself: The junction does not match germline at one end; this may be a read error. The chain recombines TRBV7-9 with TRBJ1-1; D perhaps matches TRBD1 (6 bases). The CDR3 length is 16 residues. Germline CDR1 reads SEHNR; CDR2 reads FQNEAQ (reference sequence). CDR3 sequence reads: CSSSLGGRGALGEAFF. The CDR3 DNA follows: TGTTCCAGCAGCTTAGGAGGGAGGGGGGCGCTGGGTGAAGCTTTCTTT.

The chain links TRBV19 to TRBJ1-5; perhaps TRBD1 as D (6 bases). V was clipped by 5 bases and J by 2 bases, with 16 bases between them. CDR3 length: 16 residues. The germline V gene has CDR1 LNHDA and CDR2 SQIVND (reference sequence). CDR3 loop: CASSLSQGVGNQPQHF. The DNA for the CDR3 is TGTGCCAGTAGTCTGTCACAGGGCGTCGGCAATCAGCCCCAGCATTTT.

The J gene is TRBJ1-4, the V gene TRBV7-9, with 7 bases fitting TRBD1. The V segment lost 5 bases and the J segment 5 bases; nucleotides outside the gene matches: 8. Germline values: CDR1 SEHNR, CDR2 FQNEAQ (reference sequence). The CDR3 runs to 15 residues. The CDR3 DNA follows: TGTGCCAGCAGCGCCGGACAGGCGCAAAATGAAAAACTGTTTTTT. Translation gives CASSAGQAQNEKLFF.

V and J are TRBV27 and TRBJ2-1; D remains unclear. There are 15 residues in the CDR3. Germline CDR1 and CDR2: MNHEY and SMNVEV (reference sequence). The germline V and J ends were trimmed by 5 bases and 0 bases, with 11 bases remaining between them. CDR3 nucleotide sequence: TGTGCCAGCAGTCCAGGATCGAGCTCCTACAATGAGCAGTTCTTC. Translated, it gives CASSPGSSSYNEQFF.

The J gene is TRBJ2-5, the V gene TRBV5-1; 12 bases fit TRBD2. The J call may be mistaken, given a closer DNA end match to TRBJ2-7. The CDR3 extends over 16 amino acids. Germline CDR1 SGHRS, CDR2 YFSETQ. The chain's CDR3 is CARGGLAGGRGHEQYF. The CDR3 DNA reads as TGCGCCAGGGGGGGCCTAGCGGGAGGGAGAGGGCACGAGCAGTACTTC.